This T cell receptor (beta chain) came from a study of shared clonotypes between healthy human individuals. In the case of this clone: Antigen unknown.

The authors' processing: Junction-only sequences produced by ImmunoSEQ had no quality scores, so filtering differed. The repertoire was sequenced with immunoSEQ multiplex PCR; TCRdb's copy has only in-frame clones and lacks some. V, J and clone size were drawn from that table, and D and trimming were deduced from the DNA. The sample has about 1 million clones; around four fifths are singletons. Notes on the study in general: Clonotypes shared by all four donors outscored non-shared clonotypes in generation probability. Despite large depth, rarefaction showed incomplete sorted-subset sequencing.

Between the trimmed V and J ends, which lost 0 bases and 0 bases, there was a span of 12 bases. The CDR3 is made up of 16 amino acids. Looked up from germline, CDR1 is LGHNA and CDR2 is YSLEER. Material: memory CD4+ T cells sorted from blood. Subset described: CD45RA-negative fraction. The V and J genes are TRBV4-3 and TRBJ2-7; D is unclear. The sequence was obtained from a man younger than 35 in good health. CDR3 sequence: CASSQDFNTASYEQYF. The CDR3 DNA reads as TGCGCCAGCAGCCAAGACTTTAATACAGCCTCCTACGAGCAGTACTTC.